These 29 T cell receptor beta chains originate from one sample sequenced in a study of T-cell memory formation after mild COVID-19. A single record per CDR3 protein comes from TCRdb applying MiXCR to the 5' RACE reads. The sample holds about 430,000 distinct CDR3 sequences; 18% are singletons and the top ten take roughly a fifth. Sequencing was carried out using PBMCs or a T cell subset sorted from them (not recorded which). These TCRs come from a man between 18 and 29 years old who had mild COVID-19 (a few samples of this study predate the infection). Cell type and time point are not known.

The V and J genes are TRBV20-1 and TRBJ2-6, with unresolved D. V was trimmed by 4 bases and J by 1 base, leaving 5 bases between them. The length of the CDR3 is 13 residues. CDR1 DFQATT and CDR2 SNEGSKA come from the germline V gene (reference sequence). The CDR3 DNA sequence: TGCAGTGCTACCCGGTCTGGGGCCAACGTCCTGACTTTC. Translated: CSATRSGANVLTF.

The V and J genes are TRBV20-1 and TRBJ1-2; the match to TRBD1 covers 12 bases. Germline assignment: CDR1 DFQATT and CDR2 SNEGSKA (reference sequence). CDR3 length: 13 amino acids. J was trimmed by 8 bases and V by 5 bases; bases with no gene match: 6. In DNA, the CDR3 is TGCAGTGCTGGGACAGGGGGCGCGTGGGGCTACACCTTC. Encoded protein: CSAGTGGAWGYTF.

This chain joins TRBV7-2 and TRBJ2-5; a weak D match, TRBD2 (6 bases). The V end lost 2 bases, the J end lost 9 bases, and 13 bases lay between the germline ends. The CDR3 is 13 amino acids. Germline values: CDR1 SGHTA, CDR2 FQGNSA. CDR3 sequence reads: CASSLLTWGAQYF. The DNA of the CDR3 is TGTGCCAGCAGCTTACTCACTTGGGGGGCCCAGTACTTC.

CDR3 amino acids: CASSLVEVNTEAFF. The DNA of the CDR3 is TGCGCCAGCAGCTTGGTTGAGGTGAACACTGAAGCTTTCTTT. The genes are TRBV5-1 and TRBJ1-1; D gene uncertain. Trimming shortened V by 0 bases and J by 0 bases, and 6 bases separated the two germline ends. CDR1 is SGHRS, CDR2 YFSETQ, per germline. This CDR3 spans 14 amino acids.

Only a few counts were recorded for this clonotype. V and J are TRBV20-1 and TRBJ2-7, with no clear D. The V end lost 6 bases, the J end lost 1 base, and 19 bases lay between the germline ends. Germline V gives CDR1 DFQATT, CDR2 SNEGSKA (reference sequence). The CDR3 totals 15 residues. The CDR3 region is CSAPDALVGSYEQYF. The DNA of the CDR3 is TGCAGTGCACCCGACGCCCTGGTGGGGTCCTACGAGCAGTACTTC.

This clonotype occurred a few times. This chain connects TRBV20-1 to TRBJ2-3; 7 bases line up with TRBD2. Germline CDR1 and CDR2: DFQATT and SNEGSKA (reference sequence). CDR3 size: 14 residues. With V trimmed by 5 bases and J by 1 base, 6 bases remained unmatched. CDR3 DNA sequence: TGCAGTGCTCGGGAGGCTCCGGGCACAGATACGCAGTATTTT. Its protein product is CSAREAPGTDTQYF.

Only a few counts were recorded for this clonotype. The rearrangement joins TRBV19 to TRBJ2-1; TRBD1 aligns across 8 bases. The CDR3 is made up of 14 amino acids. CDR1 is LNHDA, CDR2 SQIVND, per germline (reference sequence). Germline trimming cut 6 bases from V and 7 bases from J; bases unmatched to any gene: 8. This chain's CDR3 is CASRPRTGLNEQFF. CDR3 nucleotide sequence: TGTGCCAGTAGACCAAGGACAGGGTTGAATGAGCAGTTCTTC.

This clonotype appeared a few times. The chain links TRBV6-6 to TRBJ1-2, with a tentative D call TRBD1 (5 bases). This CDR3 has 14 residues. V was cut by 7 bases and J by 1 base, with 13 bases left in between. Germline lookup yields CDR1 MNHNY and CDR2 SVGAGI (reference sequence). CDR3 loop: CASTTKGRNYGYTF. The DNA of the CDR3 is TGTGCCAGCACAACAAAGGGGCGTAACTATGGCTACACCTTC.

The J gene is TRBJ2-5, the V gene TRBV11-2, with D unresolved. Trimming pared 0 bases from V and 5 bases from J, leaving 13 bases between. CDR3 length: 15 amino acids. Germline V CDR1 and CDR2: SGHAT, FQNNGV. The CDR3, as DNA: TGTGCCAGCAGCTTAGAGGTCGGTTTGTGGGAGACCCAGTACTTC. Its protein is CASSLEVGLWETQYF.

V is TRBV7-9 and J is TRBJ2-5; 7 nucleotides match TRBD1. This CDR3 has 15 amino acids. In germline, CDR1 is SEHNR, CDR2 FQNEAQ (reference sequence). J lost 0 bases, V lost 4 bases, and 5 bases had no gene match. Here the CDR3 reads CASSSGQANQETQYF. The DNA for the CDR3 is TGTGCCAGCAGCTCCGGACAGGCAAACCAAGAGACCCAGTACTTC.

In its sample, this clonotype was seen a few times. The rearrangement uses TRBV7-2 and TRBJ1-6; no clear D gene. V lost 1 base and J lost 9, with 19 bases in between. There are 17 residues in the CDR3. Looked up from germline, CDR1 is SGHTA and CDR2 is FQGNSA. Here the CDR3 reads CASSLGRGRSEGSPLHF. DNA of the CDR3: TGTGCCAGCAGCTTAGGACGTGGACGTTCGGAAGGTTCACCCCTCCACTTT.

The chain is built from TRBV24-1 and TRBJ2-1; 9 bases map to TRBD1. Germline lookup yields CDR1 KGHDR and CDR2 SFDVKD. The length of the CDR3 is 17 residues. Trimming removed 3 bases from V and 4 bases from J; junction bases left unmatched: 9. CDR3 sequence: CATSDLGDRAHYNEQFF. The CDR3, as DNA: TGTGCCACCAGTGATCTGGGGGACAGGGCGCATTACAATGAGCAGTTCTTC.

There are a few counts of this clonotype. The chain carries TRBV6-2 or TRBV6-3 and TRBJ2-3; possible D gene TRBD2, 6 bases. The CDR3 totals 18 residues. CDR1 is MNHEY and CDR2 is SVGEGT in the germline V gene. Trimming removed 1 base from V and 4 bases from J, with 21 bases in between. The CDR3 DNA is TGTGCCAGCAGTTACTACCTCCCAAGACTAGGCGGCCCAGATACGCAGTATTTT. Protein product: CASSYYLPRLGGPDTQYF.

The J gene is TRBJ2-3, the V gene TRBV6-2 or TRBV6-3, with 11 nucleotides matching TRBD2. After removal of 2 bases from V and 2 bases from J, the junction contained 9 bases not matched to a gene. The CDR3 is 18 residues long. Germline loops: CDR1 MNHEY, CDR2 SVGEGT. This chain's CDR3 is CASSYPALAGGPTDTQYF. The CDR3 coding sequence is TGTGCCAGCAGTTACCCCGCCCTAGCGGGGGGCCCCACAGATACGCAGTATTTT.

The V and J genes are TRBV29-1 and TRBJ2-3; TRBD2 matches 10 bases. Germline lookup yields CDR1 SQVTM and CDR2 ANQGSEA. This CDR3 spans 13 amino acids. V was clipped by 8 bases and J by 4 bases; unmatched bases: 6. Written as DNA, the CDR3 is TGCAGCCACACTAGCGGGGTTGCAGATACGCAGTATTTT. It translates to CSHTSGVADTQYF.

The chain carries TRBV29-1 and TRBJ1-4; D uncertain. CDR1 and CDR2 (germline): SQVTM, ANQGSEA. The CDR3 is 14 residues long. The V end was cut by 6 bases, the J end by 0 bases, with 11 bases between. The CDR3 region has the DNA TGCAGCGTCCAGGCAGCCTCAACTAATGAAAAACTGTTTTTT. Its translation: CSVQAASTNEKLFF.

The rearrangement links TRBV6-5 to TRBJ2-7; D possibly matches TRBD1 or TRBD2 (6 bases each). Germline-derived CDR1 and CDR2 are MNHEY and SVGAGI. Trimming left V 6 bases short and J 6 bases short, with 9 bases between. The length of the CDR3 is 11 residues. DNA of the CDR3: TGTGCCAGCAGGAAGGGGGGCGAGCAGTACTTC. Encoded protein: CASRKGGEQYF.

This clonotype appeared a single time. This could be a read error, since a much larger clone is one nucleotide away. This rearrangement joins TRBV6-1 to TRBJ1-2; D not certain. CDR3 length: 13 residues. Trimming took 7 bases from V and 3 from J, leaving 12 bases between them. Germline CDR1 and CDR2: MNHNS and SASEGT. The CDR3 spells CASTKDVDYGYTF. CDR3 DNA sequence: TGTGCCAGCACCAAAGATGTCGACTATGGCTACACCTTC.

The chain carries TRBV5-6 and TRBJ2-7, with a tentative D call TRBD1 (6 bases). V lost 0 bases and J lost 8, with 12 bases in between. The CDR3 spans 13 residues. Germline values: CDR1 SGHDT, CDR2 YYEEEE. Here the CDR3 reads CASSLARRGKQYV. CDR3 coding DNA: TGTGCCAGCAGCTTGGCCCGCAGGGGTAAGCAGTACGTC.

The V call is TRBV6-1, the J call TRBJ2-3; weak D call: TRBD2 (6 bases). In germline, CDR1 is MNHNS, CDR2 SASEGT. This CDR3 is built from 15 residues. Deletions cut 6 bases from V and 0 bases from J, with 13 bases between. The CDR3 protein is CASRRLGTSTDTQYF. CDR3 DNA sequence: TGTGCCAGCAGGCGGCTCGGGACTAGCACAGATACGCAGTATTTT.

The J gene is TRBJ1-4, the V gene TRBV5-5; D possibly corresponds to TRBD1 (5 bases). This CDR3 contains 13 residues. V shed 6 bases and J shed 7 bases, with 13 bases lying between them. In germline, CDR1 is SGHKS, CDR2 YYEKEE (reference sequence). CDR3 residues: CASNIIQGEKLFF. CDR3 sequence (DNA): TGTGCCAGCAACATCATCCAGGGTGAAAAACTGTTTTTT.

There are a few counts of this clonotype. The V call is TRBV7-6, the J call TRBJ1-1; no reliable D call. The CDR3 length is 13 residues. The ends were cut back, 5 bases at V and 6 bases at J, with 13 bases in the middle. CDR1 and CDR2 (germline): SGHVS, FNYEAQ. Here the CDR3 reads CASSPHVGAEAFF. CDR3 DNA: TGTGCCAGCAGCCCCCATGTTGGGGCTGAAGCTTTCTTT.

This clonotype was recorded at least ten times. V usage is TRBV5-1 and J usage is TRBJ1-2; D not certain. In germline, CDR1 is SGHRS, CDR2 YFSETQ. CDR3 length: 14 residues. The V end was cut by 0 bases, the J end by 1 base, with 7 bases between. The DNA for the CDR3 is TGCGCCAGCAGCTTGGACACGCTTAACTATGGCTACACCTTC. Its translation: CASSLDTLNYGYTF.

This clonotype came up a few times. The rearrangement links TRBV7-9 to TRBJ2-1, with 7 bases lining up with TRBD2. This CDR3 has 14 amino acids. V lost 1 base to trimming and J lost 5 bases; unmatched junction nucleotides: 2. The germline CDR1 and CDR2 sequences are SEHNR and FQNEAQ (reference sequence). The CDR3 here is CASSLDRGDNEQFF. In DNA, the CDR3 is TGTGCCAGCAGCTTAGACCGGGGGGACAATGAGCAGTTCTTC.

The chain carries TRBV7-9 and TRBJ2-1; tentatively, D is TRBD1 (6 bases). There are 12 residues in the CDR3. Germline CDR1 and CDR2: SEHNR and FQNEAQ (reference sequence). V was trimmed by 5 bases and J by 8 bases, leaving 10 bases between them. The CDR3 loop reads CASSPRGYEQFF. In DNA, the CDR3 is TGTGCCAGCAGCCCCAGGGGTTATGAGCAGTTCTTC.

The V and J genes are TRBV6-5 and TRBJ1-1, with D perhaps matching TRBD1 (5 bases). In germline, CDR1 is MNHEY, CDR2 SVGAGI. With 2 bases removed from V and 4 bases from J, the gap between germline ends came to 8 bases. This CDR3 spans 13 amino acids. The CDR3 protein is CASSYGGATEAFF. DNA of the CDR3: TGTGCCAGCAGTTACGGAGGGGCCACTGAAGCTTTCTTT.

The table lists this clonotype with a few counts. This sequence joins TRBV28 and TRBJ2-3, with TRBD2 matching 7 bases. J gave up 5 bases and V 6 bases, and 5 bases lay outside the gene matches. This CDR3 comprises 13 residues. The germline CDR1 and CDR2 sequences are MDHEN and SYDVKM. CDR3 protein: CASSSGLVDTQYF. For the CDR3, the DNA is TGTGCCAGCAGCTCCGGACTAGTAGATACGCAGTATTTT. Combining the CDR3 with reference TRBV28 and TRBJ2-3 gives the whole variable domain DVKVTQSSRYLVKRTGEKVFLECVQDMDHENMFWYRQDPGLGLRLIYFSYDVKMKEKGDIPEGYSVSREKKERFSLILESASTNQTSMYLCASSSGLVDTQYFGPGTRLTVL.

This clonotype has only a few counts. In nucleotides, the CDR3 is TGTGCCAGCAGTTTGCGGGACAGGGGACATACGCAGTATTTT. Protein product: CASSLRDRGHTQYF. V gene TRBV27 combines with J gene TRBJ2-3; 10 positions match TRBD1. The length of the CDR3 is 14 residues. CDR1 and CDR2 (germline): MNHEY, SMNVEV (reference sequence). V was pared by 3 bases and J by 7 bases, with 4 bases of the junction left unmatched.

This clonotype was seen only a few times. The chain is built from TRBV12-3 or TRBV12-4 and TRBJ2-2; D is unresolved. The CDR3 totals 13 residues. V was cut by 8 bases and J by 1 base, with 8 bases left in between. CDR3 bases: TGTGCCAGCCGGCGCGAGAACACCGGGGAGCTGTTTTTT. Translated: CASRRENTGELFF.